This TCR beta chain was identified in a study of T cells in Graves' hyperthyroidism and ophthalmopathy. Overall study: It was at initial diagnosis, before any treatment, that peripheral blood was collected.

A Clinical Activity Score of at least 3, a NOSPECS grade of at least 4 and a duration under 3 months were recorded in the ophthalmopathy patients. It was uncontrolled infection, other autoimmune disease, pregnancy or lactation that excluded patients. Orbital computed tomography, thyroid ultrasound, serum thyroxine and TRAb, and clinical symptoms together informed the diagnoses. This clonotype was recorded a few times. The CDR3 regions of TCR beta were amplified from RNA transcripts. The primer set for the first-round RT-PCR of the TCR CDR3 was HTBI. MiXCR, applied by TCRdb to the multiplex PCR reads, yields one record per CDR3 protein. The sample consists of about 300,000 distinct CDR3 sequences, around 20% of them appearing once. The receptor comes from a man aged 45-60 years with Graves' ophthalmopathy. Source material: blood.

The CDR3 coding sequence is TGTGCCAGCAGCCCCGAAGGGGGCGAGTGGGAGACCCAGTACTTC. This encodes CASSPEGGEWETQYF. The rearrangement joins TRBV3-1 to TRBJ2-5; 7 bases map to TRBD1. This CDR3 is built from 15 residues. Germline trimming cut 4 bases from V and 5 bases from J; bases unmatched to any gene: 10. Germline CDR1 and CDR2: LGHDT and YNNKEL (reference sequence).